The subject of this entry is one T cell receptor beta chain. As yet, its antigen is unknown. V trimming: 3 bases; J trimming: 6 bases; junction bases outside the gene matches: 3. The CDR3 is 13 amino acids. Germline-derived CDR1 and CDR2 are MDHEN and SYDVKM. This sample was taken from a study of OX40 agonist ivuxolimab in advanced cancers. For the study at large: Partial responses were seen in three patients, one with hepatocellular carcinoma and two with cutaneous melanoma.

The assay was immunoSEQ multiplex PCR, and TCRdb's table has in-frame clones only and misses some. The table lists approximately 30,000 clones, about 92% of them singletons. Exclusion applied to patients with autoimmune disease history or systemic immunosuppression. Findings and limits, study-wide: Some of the nonresponding patients also showed low levels of normalized T-cell clonal expansion. Circulating CD4+ and CD8+ T cells showed clonal expansion by week 6 at 0.1 to 3.0 mg/kg.

The chain carries TRBV28 and TRBJ1-2, with 8 bases aligning to TRBD1. The clonotype was recovered from an adult with an advanced solid tumor such as melanoma, head and neck, liver or kidney cancer. The material sequenced was CD4+ or CD8+ T cells sorted from blood, taken in a trial of the OX40 agonist ivuxolimab. The CDR3 region has the DNA TGTGCCAGCAGTTTTCAGGGGGCTCATGGCTACACCTTC. This codes for CASSFQGAHGYTF.